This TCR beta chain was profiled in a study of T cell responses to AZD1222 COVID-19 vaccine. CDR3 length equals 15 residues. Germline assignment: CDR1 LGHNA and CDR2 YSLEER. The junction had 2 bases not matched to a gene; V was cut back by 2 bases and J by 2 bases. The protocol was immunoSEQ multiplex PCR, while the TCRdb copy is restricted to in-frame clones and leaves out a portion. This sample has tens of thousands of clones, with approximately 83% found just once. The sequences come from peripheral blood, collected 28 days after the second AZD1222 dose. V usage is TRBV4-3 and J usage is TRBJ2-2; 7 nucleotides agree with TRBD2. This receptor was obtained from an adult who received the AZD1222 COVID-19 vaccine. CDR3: CASSQTSVNTGELFF. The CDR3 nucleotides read TGCGCCAGCAGCCAAACTAGCGTCAACACCGGGGAGCTGTTTTTT.